The T cell receptor (beta chain) described here comes from a study of cytomegalovirus exposure and HLA in healthy donors. Whole-study context: For the 300 to 400 genotyped donors, 75% to 90% fell within the Caucasian-associated ancestry cluster.

The study ran its PCR with 60 Vbeta and 13 Jbeta primers. Repertoires were generated with immunoSEQ multiplex PCR, while TCRdb's copy carries only in-frame clones and drops some. The sample lists 250,000 or so clones, over 65% occurring once. This CDR3 region has 16 residues. The V gene end was trimmed by 0 bases and the J gene end by 5 bases; junction bases not matched to a gene: 8. Germline V gives CDR1 ENHRY, CDR2 SYGVKD. The receptor's source is a human donor in good health. This chain connects TRBV10-3 to TRBJ2-3; 7 nucleotides agree with TRBD2. Material: PBMCs. Here the CDR3 reads CAISESSGRGKDTQYF. As DNA, the CDR3 is TGTGCCATCAGTGAGTCAAGCGGGCGGGGGAAAGATACGCAGTATTTT.